The rows below give T cell receptor beta chains drawn from one sample of a study of blood T cell repertoires in COVID-19. Sequencing used immunoSEQ multiplex PCR; TCRdb keeps in-frame clones, though not all of them. The data hold about 210,000 clones, with around three quarters observed a single time. Sequences were obtained from peripheral blood. These receptors were obtained from a woman in her 70s with acute or convalescent COVID-19. Each CDR3 is given with its conserved first and last residue. D genes are given only for firm matches. Size tells how often a clone was seen (once, few, many) or the class of an expanded clone, and some rows leave it out.

v_gene	j_gene	d_gene	abundance	CDR3aa	CDR3nt
TRBV5-1	TRBJ2-7	TRBD1	many	CASSTGQVPYEQYF	TGCGCCAGCAGCACTGGACAGGTTCCTTACGAGCAGTACTTC
TRBV12-3/TRBV12-4	TRBJ2-3	TRBD2	-	CASSPGLTQYF	TGTGCCAGCAGTCCGGGACTAACGCAGTATTTT
TRBV2	TRBJ1-5	-	-	CASRDRLTSSNQPQHF	TGTGCCAGCAGGGACCGCCTGACTAGTAGCAATCAGCCCCAGCATTTT
TRBV6-5	TRBJ2-1	-	-	CASSYQDTNEQFF	TGTGCCAGCAGTTATCAAGACACGAATGAGCAGTTCTTC
TRBV2	TRBJ2-5	TRBD2	-	CASSEGVTSGTRLATQYF	TGTGCCAGCAGCGAAGGTGTTACTAGCGGGACCCGTCTGGCGACCCAGTACTTC
TRBV6-6	TRBJ2-1	TRBD1	-	CASSRGQGMVNEQFF	TGTGCCAGCAGCCGCGGACAGGGCATGGTCAATGAGCAGTTCTTC
TRBV27	TRBJ1-6	-	few	CASSLRGAWNSPLHF	TGTGCCAGCAGTTTACGGGGGGCCTGGAATTCACCCCTCCACTTT
TRBV7-2	TRBJ2-2	TRBD2	-	CASSPPGLRGPGELFF	TGTGCCAGCAGCCCGCCGGGACTAAGAGGGCCCGGGGAGCTGTTTTTT
TRBV5-1	TRBJ2-2	-	-	CASRGVMNTGELFF	TGCGCCAGCAGAGGGGTTATGAACACCGGGGAGCTGTTTTTT
TRBV29-1	TRBJ1-2	-	once	CSVTDSALYGYTF	TGCAGCGTTACGGACAGTGCTCTCTATGGCTACACCTTC
TRBV12-3/TRBV12-4	TRBJ2-5	TRBD2	-	CASRISGIETQYF	TGTGCCAGCAGGATCAGCGGGATAGAGACCCAGTACTTC
TRBV7-3	TRBJ2-1	TRBD1	-	CASSWDRVNEQFF	TGTGCCAGCAGCTGGGACAGGGTGAATGAGCAGTTCTTC
TRBV2	TRBJ2-3	-	-	CASSEETDTQYF	TGTGCCAGCAGTGAGGAGACAGATACGCAGTATTTT
TRBV3-1/TRBV3-2	TRBJ2-2	-	-	CASSARVEGTGELFF	TGTGCCAGCAGCGCTCGTGTGGAGGGCACCGGGGAGCTGTTTTTT